The clone carrying this TCR beta chain came up a few times. The antigen remains unidentified. Sample-barcoded 5' priming and a J-beta primer mix drove a second PCR of about 6 to 12 cycles. One entry per CDR3 protein results from TCRdb running MiXCR on the 5' RACE reads. The table records 800,000 to 900,000 distinct CDR3 sequences, under 80% of them present only once. This sample was included in a study of blood T cells in healthy people across ages. Germline CDR1 reads MNHNS; CDR2 reads SASEGT. CDR3 length: 16 amino acids. Trimming left V 3 bases short and J 2 bases short, with 16 bases between. Regarding the study as a whole: The unknown donor CMV status may have confounded expanded clonotype changes. Considered underestimates were the diversity estimates obtained from one million T cells. Getting older went along with TCR beta diversity per million T cells dropping roughly linearly. Naive T cell percentage by flow cytometry tracked strongly with beta diversity.

The chain has TRBV6-1 and TRBJ1-2; D gene unclear. Sequenced material: blood. The receptor comes from a man between 25 and 39 years old in good health. The CDR3 sequence: CASSDAWRRENYGYTF. CDR3 nucleotides: TGTGCCAGCAGTGATGCCTGGAGGAGGGAAAACTATGGCTACACCTTC.